One and the same sample provided the 15 T cell receptor beta chains below, sequenced in a study of shared clonotypes between healthy human individuals (dated by TCRdb to the early 2020s). Libraries were prepared through the immunoSEQ multiplex PCR assay. TCRdb limited this immuneACCESS table to in-frame rearrangements with V and J called. A share of clones is missing; checked studies link under half to unresolved V genes, and the rest is unexplained. The sample table holds a few hundred thousand clones, of which 96% were seen once. The biggest ten clones account for about 0.32% of the sample. The sample comprised memory CD8+ T cells sorted from blood. In light of the paper, this sample's cell subset or site label describes: CD45RO+ cells pooled with CCR7-negative TemRA cells. The receptors shown here come from a man aged 30 to 45 in good health.

This rearrangement joins TRBV19 to TRBJ1-1; unclear D gene. With 6 bases removed from V and 4 bases from J, the gap between germline ends came to 15 bases. The CDR3 is made up of 14 amino acids. Germline V lookup: CDR1 LNHDA, CDR2 SQIVND (reference sequence). Here the CDR3 reads CASRFEGRSTEAFF. CDR3 DNA sequence: TGTGCCAGTAGGTTCGAGGGTAGGTCCACTGAAGCTTTCTTT.

J is TRBJ1-5 and V is TRBV28, with a tentative D call TRBD1 (6 bases). CDR1 and CDR2 (germline): MDHEN, SYDVKM. V shed 11 bases and J shed 4 bases, with 18 bases lying between them. CDR3 length: 14 amino acids. DNA for the CDR3: TGTGCCGCCCTCGGGGGCAGCTTGAATCAGCCCCAGCATTTT. It is translated as CAALGGSLNQPQHF.

The chain links TRBV5-1 to TRBJ2-6; a possible D gene is TRBD1 (5 bases). CDR3 length: 15 amino acids. V lost 1 base, J lost 3 bases, and 8 bases lay in between. Germline values: CDR1 SGHRS, CDR2 YFSETQ. Here the CDR3 DNA reads TGCGCCAGCAGCTTGCAGGGTCGTGGGGCCAACGTCCTGACTTTC. This gives the protein CASSLQGRGANVLTF.

The rearrangement uses TRBV6-1 and TRBJ2-3, with TRBD1 matching over 8 bases. The CDR3 sequence is 15 residues long. Germline CDR1 is MNHNS and CDR2 is SASEGT. V lost 8 bases to trimming and J lost 7 bases; unmatched junction nucleotides: 14. The CDR3 DNA reads TGTGCCAGCGGCCTCGAGAGACAGGGGCCAAATACGCAGTATTTT. This gives the protein CASGLERQGPNTQYF.

The chain has TRBV19 and TRBJ2-7; D may be TRBD2 (6 bases). Germline V lookup: CDR1 LNHDA, CDR2 SQIVND (reference sequence). CDR3 size: 14 residues. The germline V and J ends were trimmed by 4 bases and 0 bases, with 10 bases remaining between them. The DNA for the CDR3 is TGTGCCAGTAGTAGGAGGGTCCCCTCCTACGAGCAGTACTTC. Translation: CASSRRVPSYEQYF.

This chain links TRBV5-1 with TRBJ1-2, with no clear D. The germline CDR1 and CDR2 sequences are SGHRS and YFSETQ. Trimming removed 1 base from V and 4 bases from J, with 8 bases in between. This CDR3 spans 13 amino acids. Here the CDR3 reads CASSLIGSYGYTF. Here the CDR3 DNA reads TGCGCCAGCAGCTTGATAGGGAGCTATGGCTACACCTTC.

The chain couples TRBV9 to TRBJ2-2; D not certain. The CDR3 extends over 14 amino acids. V lost 3 bases and J 4 bases, leaving 10 bases between the germline ends. From germline, CDR1 is SGDLS and CDR2 YYNGEE. The CDR3: CASSAARATGELFF. The CDR3 DNA is TGTGCCAGCAGCGCCGCTCGGGCCACCGGGGAGCTGTTTTTT. Full variable domain (missing parts from reference TRBV9 and TRBJ2-2): DSGVTQTPKHLITATGQRVTLRCSPRSGDLSVYWYQQSLDQGLQFLIQYYNGEERAKGNILERFSAQQFPDLHSELNLSSLELGDSALYFCASSAARATGELFFGEGSRLTVL.

A remark on this clone: The junction does not match germline at one end; this may be a read error. The chain has TRBV7-7 and TRBJ2-7; possibly TRBD1 for D (6 bases). Germline V gives CDR1 SSHAT, CDR2 FNYEAQ (reference sequence). The CDR3 sequence is 15 residues long. The CDR3 DNA is TGTGCTAGCAGCTTCGGGGCGCAGGGGTTCTACGAGCAGTACTTC. Amino acid sequence: CASSFGAQGFYEQYF.

The chain uses TRBV25-1 and TRBJ2-1; the D is unclear. Germline values: CDR1 MGHDK, CDR2 SYGVNS. Trimming shortened V by 4 bases and J by 2 bases, and 9 bases separated the two germline ends. This CDR3 is built from 14 residues. DNA of the CDR3: TGTGCCAGCAGTGGCCCTTATACCTACAATGAGCAGTTCTTC. It encodes CASSGPYTYNEQFF. Supplemented by reference TRBV25-1 and TRBJ2-1, the full variable domain reads EADIYQTPRYLVIGTGKKITLECSQTMGHDKMYWYQQDPGMELHLIHYSYGVNSTEKGDLSSESTVSRIRTEHFPLTLESARPSHTSQYLCASSGPYTYNEQFFGPGTRLTVL.

The chain recombines TRBV2 with TRBJ1-6; D possibly corresponds to TRBD1 (6 bases). The V end lost 1 base, the J end lost 10 bases, and 8 bases lay between the germline ends. This CDR3 has 13 residues. Germline lookup yields CDR1 SNHLY and CDR2 FYNNEI. Written as DNA, the CDR3 is TGTGCCAGCAGTGAAGAAGGGGGATCACCCCTCCACTTT. Protein: CASSEEGGSPLHF.

The CDR3 here is CASRPGTGTDTQYF. The CDR3 bases are TGCGCCAGCAGGCCCGGGACAGGGACGGATACGCAGTATTTT. V and J are TRBV5-1 and TRBJ2-3; the match to TRBD1 covers 9 bases. CDR3 length: 14 amino acids. CDR1 is SGHRS and CDR2 is YFSETQ in the germline V gene. V lost 5 bases and J lost 6; bases outside the gene matches: 7.

This chain links TRBV7-2 with TRBJ2-7, with 8 positions matching TRBD1. The CDR3 is 13 amino acids. V trimming: 5 bases; J trimming: 9 bases; junction bases outside the gene matches: 9. Germline lookup yields CDR1 SGHTA and CDR2 FQGNSA. DNA of the CDR3: TGTGCCAGCAGCGGCAAGAACGACAGGGGGCAGTACTTC. It is translated as CASSGKNDRGQYF.

On this clone itself: Other DNA sequences in this specimen translate into the identical CDR3. The chain employs TRBV20-1 and TRBJ1-1; D remains ambiguous. Germline CDR1 DFQATT, CDR2 SNEGSKA (reference sequence). The CDR3 is 11 amino acids. V was clipped by 3 bases and J by 0 bases, with 2 bases between them. The DNA of the CDR3 is TGCAGTGCTAGGCTGAACACTGAAGCTTTCTTT. Protein: CSARLNTEAFF.

The chain recombines TRBV28 with TRBJ2-7; a possible D gene is TRBD1 (6 bases). The CDR3 loop spans 13 amino acids. Per germline, CDR1 MDHEN and CDR2 SYDVKM. Trimming removed 4 bases from V and 1 base from J, with 8 bases in between. DNA for the CDR3: TGTGCCAGCAGTTGGGGGCAGTCCTACGAGCAGTACTTC. This sequence encodes CASSWGQSYEQYF.

This chain joins TRBV5-1 and TRBJ1-2, with 7 bases aligning to TRBD1. Germline CDR1 reads SGHRS; CDR2 reads YFSETQ. CDR3 length equals 14 residues. J lost 2 bases, V lost 3 bases, and 4 bases had no gene match. The CDR3 DNA reads TGCGCCAGCAGCTCGCGGACAGGCAACTATGGCTACACCTTC. Protein product: CASSSRTGNYGYTF.